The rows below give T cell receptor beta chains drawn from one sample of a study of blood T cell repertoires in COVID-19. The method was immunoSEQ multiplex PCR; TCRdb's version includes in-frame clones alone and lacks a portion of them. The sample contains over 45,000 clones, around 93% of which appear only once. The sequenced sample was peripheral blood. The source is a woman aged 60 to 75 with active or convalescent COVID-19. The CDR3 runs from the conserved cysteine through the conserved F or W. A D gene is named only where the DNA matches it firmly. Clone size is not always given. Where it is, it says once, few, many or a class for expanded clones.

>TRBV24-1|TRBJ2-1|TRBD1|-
CATSDLQGTNEQFF
TGTGCCACCAGTGATTTACAGGGGACCAATGAGCAGTTCTTC
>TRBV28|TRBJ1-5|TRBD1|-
CASSSGGVSQPQHF
TGTGCCAGCAGTTCAGGGGGCGTAAGCCAGCCCCAGCATTTT
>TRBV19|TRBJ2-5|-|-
CASSVTAQETQYF
TGTGCCAGTAGTGTAACAGCCCAAGAGACCCAGTACTTC
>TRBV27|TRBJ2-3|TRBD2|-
CASSLTPASGGRTDTQYF
TGTGCCAGCAGTTTAACCCCGGCTAGCGGGGGCCGCACAGATACGCAGTATTTT
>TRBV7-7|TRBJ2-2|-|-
CASSLGPAGQTGELFF
TGTGCCAGCAGCTTAGGGCCAGCGGGACAAACCGGGGAGCTGTTTTTT
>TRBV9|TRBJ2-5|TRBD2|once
CASSSGLAGGLYQETQYF
TGTGCCAGCAGCTCTGGACTAGCGGGAGGATTGTACCAAGAGACCCAGTACTTC
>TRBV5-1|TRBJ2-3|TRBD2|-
CASSLTTSATDTQYF
TGCGCCAGCAGCTTGACGACTAGCGCCACAGATACGCAGTATTTT
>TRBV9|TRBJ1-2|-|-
CASSAQDFYGYTF
TGTGCCAGCAGCGCGCAGGACTTCTATGGCTACACCTTC
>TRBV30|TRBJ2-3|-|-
CAWSVQADTQYF
TGTGCCTGGAGTGTACAAGCAGATACGCAGTATTTT
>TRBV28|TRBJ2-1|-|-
CASSSPSTEAYNEQFF
TGTGCCAGCAGTTCCCCGAGCACCGAGGCTTACAATGAGCAGTTCTTC
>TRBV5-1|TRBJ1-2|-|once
CASSLFPGANYGYTF
TGCGCCAGCAGCTTGTTCCCCGGGGCTAACTATGGCTACACCTTC
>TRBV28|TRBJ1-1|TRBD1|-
CASNSPRTGGNTEAFF
TGTGCCAGCAACTCCCCCCGGACAGGGGGGAACACTGAAGCTTTCTTT
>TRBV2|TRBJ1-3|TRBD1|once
CASSTSTGLGNTIYF
TGTGCCAGCAGTACATCGACAGGGTTGGGAAACACCATATATTTT
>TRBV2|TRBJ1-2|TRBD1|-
CASSVEGAGGYTF
TGTGCCAGCAGTGTCGAGGGGGCAGGAGGCTACACCTTC
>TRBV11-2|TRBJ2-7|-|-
CASSPLGSSYEQYF
TGTGCCAGCAGCCCATTGGGGAGCTCCTACGAGCAGTACTTC
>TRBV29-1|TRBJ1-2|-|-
CSVERNRVTSF
TGCAGCGTTGAAAGGAACAGAGTCACTAGCTTC
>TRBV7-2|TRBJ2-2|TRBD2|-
CASTSLTSGNGELFF
TGTGCCAGCACCTCGTTGACTAGCGGTAACGGGGAGCTGTTTTTT
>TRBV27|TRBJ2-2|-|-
CASSLLEELFF
TGTGCCAGCAGCCTACTCGAGGAGCTGTTTTTT
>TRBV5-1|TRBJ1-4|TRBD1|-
CASSFTGGDEKLFF
TGCGCCAGCAGCTTCACAGGGGGCGATGAAAAACTGTTTTTT
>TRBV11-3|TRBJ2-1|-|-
CASSLSSTVSDEQFF
TGTGCCAGCAGCCTTAGCTCAACGGTTAGCGATGAGCAGTTCTTC
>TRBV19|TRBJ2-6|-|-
CASSIGGGATHTSGANVLTF
TGTGCCAGTAGTATAGGTGGGGGGGCTACCCATACCTCTGGGGCCAACGTCCTGACTTTC
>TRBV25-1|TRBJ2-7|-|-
CASSELVGTLYF
TGTGCCAGCAGTGAATTAGTCGGGACATTGTACTTC
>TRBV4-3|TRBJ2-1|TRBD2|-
CASSPIAGGLYNEQFF
TGCGCCAGCAGCCCCATAGCGGGAGGCCTCTACAATGAGCAGTTCTTC
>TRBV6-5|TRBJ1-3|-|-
CASSYSGGSSGNTIYF
TGTGCCAGCAGTTACTCAGGCGGGAGCTCTGGAAACACCATATATTTT
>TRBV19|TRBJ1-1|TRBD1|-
CASKTGGGFGTEAFF
TGTGCCAGCAAGACAGGGGGCGGATTCGGCACTGAAGCTTTCTTT
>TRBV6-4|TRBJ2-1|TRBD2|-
CASSKTSGGYNEQFF
TGTGCCAGCAGTAAGACTAGCGGGGGATACAATGAGCAGTTCTTC
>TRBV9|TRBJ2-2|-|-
CASSVGSLTGELFF
TGTGCCAGCAGCGTTGGTAGCCTCACCGGGGAGCTGTTTTTT
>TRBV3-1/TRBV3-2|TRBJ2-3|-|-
CASSRSGDTQYF
TGTGCCAGCAGCCGTAGCGGAGATACGCAGTATTTT
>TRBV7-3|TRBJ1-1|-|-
CASSLGQSREAFF
TGTGCCAGCAGCTTAGGACAGTCGAGGGAAGCTTTCTTT
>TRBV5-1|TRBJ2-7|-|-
CASSGGYEQYF
TGCGCCAGCAGTGGAGGGTACGAGCAGTACTTC
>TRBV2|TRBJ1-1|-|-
CASSEVEGTEAFF
TGTGCCAGCAGTGAAGTGGAGGGCACTGAAGCTTTCTTT
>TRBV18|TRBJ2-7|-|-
CASSIGRNSYEQYF
TGTGCCAGCTCAATTGGGAGAAACTCCTACGAGCAGTACTTC
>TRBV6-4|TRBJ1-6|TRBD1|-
CASSDSNGGGSPLHF
TGTGCCAGCAGTGACTCGAATGGAGGGGGCTCACCCCTCCACTTT
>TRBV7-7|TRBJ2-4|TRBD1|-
CASSSRDRGPPIQYF
TGTGCCAGCAGCTCTCGGGACAGGGGGCCCCCCATTCAGTACTTC
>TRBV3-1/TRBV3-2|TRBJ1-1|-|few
CASSQDLGRGVEEAFF
TGTGCCAGCAGCCAAGATTTGGGCAGGGGAGTAGAGGAAGCTTTCTTT
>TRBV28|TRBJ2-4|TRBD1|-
CASSASGTGLAKNIQYF
TGTGCCAGCAGTGCGTCCGGGACAGGGCTAGCCAAAAACATTCAGTACTTC
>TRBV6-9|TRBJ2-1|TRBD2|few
CASSYTASGRHPVYNEQFF
TGTGCCAGCAGTTATACGGCTAGCGGGAGGCACCCGGTATACAATGAGCAGTTCTTC
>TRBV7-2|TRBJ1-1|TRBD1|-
CASSLAGTASTEAFF
TGTGCCAGCAGCCTGGCCGGGACAGCATCCACTGAAGCTTTCTTT
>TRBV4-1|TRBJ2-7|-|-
CASSQDRAYEQYF
TGCGCCAGCAGCCAAGATAGAGCCTACGAGCAGTACTTC
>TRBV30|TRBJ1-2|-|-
CAWGQIGYTF
TGTGCCTGGGGACAGATTGGCTACACCTTC
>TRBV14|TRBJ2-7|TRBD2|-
CASSQDRAGVLEQYF
TGTGCCAGCAGCCAAGATCGAGCGGGAGTTCTTGAGCAGTACTTC
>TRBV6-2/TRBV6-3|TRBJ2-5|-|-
CASSPHIPGETQYF
TGTGCCAGCAGTCCCCATATCCCTGGCGAGACCCAGTACTTC
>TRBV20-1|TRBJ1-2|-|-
CSASPDRGYTF
TGCAGTGCCTCCCCCGACAGGGGCTACACCTTC
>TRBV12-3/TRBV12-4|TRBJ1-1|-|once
CASSFQVPGKTFF
TGTGCCAGCAGTTTTCAGGTACCAGGGAAAACTTTCTTT
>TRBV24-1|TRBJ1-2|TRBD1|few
CATSDTGEVGIYGYTF
TGTGCCACCAGTGATACAGGGGAAGTAGGCATCTATGGCTACACCTTC
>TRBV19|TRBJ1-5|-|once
CASSVRENSNQPQHF
TGTGCCAGTAGCGTCAGGGAAAATAGCAATCAGCCCCAGCATTTT
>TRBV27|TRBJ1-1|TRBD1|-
CASSAHSGGYGAFF
TGTGCCAGCAGTGCGCACTCAGGGGGCTACGGAGCTTTCTTT
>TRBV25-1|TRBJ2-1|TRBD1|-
CASSVLTGEAYNEQFF
TGTGCCAGCAGTGTCCTGACAGGGGAGGCTTACAATGAGCAGTTCTTC
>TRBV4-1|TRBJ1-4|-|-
CASSPREGRDEKLFF
TGCGCCAGCAGCCCCCGGGAGGGAAGGGATGAAAAACTGTTTTTT
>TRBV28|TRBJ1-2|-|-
CASSPEQGINYGYTF
TGTGCCAGCAGTCCTGAACAGGGTATTAACTATGGCTACACCTTC
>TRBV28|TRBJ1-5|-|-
CASSLRRGVQAYQPQHF
TGTGCCAGCAGTTTAAGGCGGGGGGTACAGGCCTATCAGCCCCAGCATTTT
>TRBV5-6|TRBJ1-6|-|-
CASSLRVTDNSPLHF
TGTGCCAGCAGCTTGCGCGTCACCGATAATTCACCCCTCCACTTT
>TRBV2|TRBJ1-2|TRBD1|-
CASSRGPGGGYTF
TGTGCCAGCAGTAGGGGGCCAGGAGGCGGCTACACCTTC
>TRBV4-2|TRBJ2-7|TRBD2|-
CASSQEDGRGGFEQYF
TGTGCCAGCAGCCAAGAAGATGGGCGGGGGGGCTTCGAGCAGTACTTC